The 26 T cell receptor delta chains listed next were all sequenced from one sample in a study of gamma-delta T cells after stem cell transplantation. TCRdb re-called the RT-PCR reads through CATT. The sample holds around 1,500 delta-chain clones, 5% to 6% seen once. Material: gamma-delta T cells. These receptors originate from a human donor. It is not recorded whose cells these are; they may come from a transplant donor.

There are a few counts of this clone. The rearrangement uses TRDV2 and TRDJ1, with 10 bases that match TRDD3. After removal of 4 bases from V and 1 base from J, the junction contained 11 bases not matched to a gene. Germline values: CDR1 GEAIGNYY, CDR2 EKD. The CDR3 contains 17 residues. The DNA of the CDR3 is TGTGCCTGTGAGACTCTTGTACTGGGGGATGGCACCGATAAACTCATCTTT. Translating gives CACETLVLGDGTDKLIF.

In its sample, this clone was seen a few times. TCRdb attributes to this sequence the protein of a much larger clone, which differs from the DNA translation at residue 5; a read error is likely, and the protein displayed is translated from the DNA. The chain couples TRDV1 to TRDJ1, with 8 bases matching TRDD3. CDR1 and CDR2 from the germline V gene are TSWWSYY and QGS. The length of the CDR3 is 17 residues. After removal of 4 bases from V and 3 bases from J, the junction contained 13 bases not matched to a gene. CDR3 protein: CALGAGGRRDTSDKLIF. In nucleotides, the CDR3 is TGTGCTCTTGGGGCCGGGGGTAGGAGGGATACGTCCGATAAACTCATCTTT.

By share, this clone ranks as medium-sized. A read error likely explains this, since a far larger clone differs by one base. Different DNA sequences within this sample yield the same CDR3. The rearrangement joins TRDV1 to TRDJ1; either TRDD2 or TRDD3 may fit D (5 bases each). The germline V gene has CDR1 TSWWSYY and CDR2 QGS. The CDR3 length is 16 residues. The CDR3 sequence is CALGEDLRRYTDKLIF. CDR3 sequence (DNA): TGTGCCCTTGGGGAAGACCTACGCCGGTACACCGATAAACTCATCTTT.

Regarding this clone: Since a far larger clone is one base different, this is likely a read error. The sample holds other DNA sequences that translate to the same CDR3. The V call is TRDV1, the J call TRDJ1; TRDD3 is a possible D gene (5 bases). Per the germline V gene, CDR1 is TSWWSYY and CDR2 is QGS. The length of the CDR3 is 19 residues. CDR3 residues: CALGELRRYARFHTDKLIF. CDR3 DNA sequence: TGTGCTCTCGGGGAACTACGGAGATATGCTCGATTCCACACCGATAAACTCATCTTT.

Notes on this clone: A read error likely explains why the TCRdb protein, taken from a much larger clone, differs from this DNA's translation at residue 17; the protein shown is translated from the DNA. The chain is built from TRDV1 and TRDJ1, with TRDD3 matching 10 bases. The CDR3 is made up of 21 amino acids. Germline V gene sequence: CDR1 TSWWSYY, CDR2 QGS. DNA of the CDR3: TGTGCTCTTGGGGGGGCCTTCCCCTTTACTGGGGGATTAACGTACACCAATAAACTCATCTTT. It encodes CALGGAFPFTGGLTYTNKLIF.

This clone was found a few times. This likely stems from a read error, as it lies one base from a far larger clone. This specimen includes other DNA sequences encoding the same CDR3. The J gene is TRDJ3, the V gene TRDV2; 8 bases line up with TRDD3. V lost 0 bases, J lost 0 bases, and 15 bases stayed unmatched. This CDR3 region has 22 residues. Germline CDR1 GEAIGNYY, CDR2 EKD. Here the CDR3 DNA reads TGTGCCTGTGACACCCCCCCCATCAGCACTGGGGGCCGCTCCTGGGACACCCGACAGATGTTTTTC. The encoded protein is CACDTPPISTGGRSWDTRQMFF.

A remark on this clone: This DNA translates differently at residue 5 from the TCRdb protein, which is that of a much larger clone; a read error is likely, and the protein shown is the DNA's own translation. The chain joins TRDV1 to TRDJ1; 9 nucleotides align to TRDD3. V was clipped by 3 bases and J by 6 bases; unmatched bases: 20. The CDR3 is 19 residues long. Germline V gene lookup returns CDR1 TSWWSYY and CDR2 QGS. The CDR3 coding sequence is TGTGCTCTTGGGGACCTGGTCTACGCCGTCACTGGGGGACCCAATAAACTCATCTTT. It is translated as CALGDLVYAVTGGPNKLIF.

As regards this clone: A read error is the likely source, as a far larger clone sits one nucleotide away. Other DNA variants within this sample encode the same CDR3. The V and J genes are TRDV1 and TRDJ3; 11 nucleotides agree with TRDD3. CDR3 size: 26 residues. CDR1 is TSWWSYY and CDR2 is QGS in the germline V gene. V dropped 0 bases and J dropped 4; count of bases not matched to a gene: 26. CDR3 region: CALGELNIKLGDKTLTGRWDTRQMFF. DNA of the CDR3: TGTGCTCTTGGGGAACTAAACATTAAACTGGGGGATAAAACTTTGACGGGTCGATGGGACACCCGACAGATGTTTTTC.

Turning to this clone: The likely explanation is a read error, given a far larger clone one base away. At the DNA level, this CDR3 is encoded by other sequences in the same sample as well. The genes are TRDV1 and TRDJ1; the D gene is possibly TRDD3 (5 bases). The CDR3 consists of 23 residues. Germline CDR1 reads TSWWSYY; CDR2 reads QGS. The CDR3 sequence is CALGELDPSHFLGVPNPTDKLIF. CDR3 DNA: TGCGCTCTTGGGGAACTAGATCCATCTCACTTTCTGGGTGTACCGAATCCCACCGATAAACTCATCTTT.

This clone was observed a few times. TCRdb records a much larger clone's protein for this DNA, with a difference at residue 5 that likely arises from a read error; the protein given is the translation of the DNA. V is TRAV29/DV5 and J is TRDJ1; 11 positions agree with TRDD3. CDR3 length: 16 amino acids. CDR1 and CDR2 (germline): NSMFDY, ISSIKDK. V shed 2 bases, J shed 4 bases, and the junction held 10 bases outside the gene matches. In DNA, the CDR3 is TGTGCAGCAAGGCCCGAACTGGGGGATAATAGCGATAAACTCATCTTT. It specifies CAARPELGDNSDKLIF.

This clone was recorded a few times. This DNA translates differently at residue 3 from the TCRdb protein, which is that of a much larger clone; a read error is likely, and the protein shown is the DNA's own translation. The V call is TRDV1, the J call TRDJ1; 10 nucleotides line up with TRDD3. The CDR3 length is 21 residues. Germline V lookup: CDR1 TSWWSYY, CDR2 QGS. In DNA form, the CDR3 reads TGTGCTCGTGGGCGCCCTATCCTGTACTGGGGGATGGCCGCGTACACCGATAAACTCATCTTT. This sequence encodes CARGRPILYWGMAAYTDKLIF.

Comments on this clone: It differs at one base from a far larger clone, so likely a read error. The CDR3 region is CAWTFGTGGPHTDKLIF. DNA for the CDR3: TGTGCCTGGACCTTCGGTACTGGGGGACCCCACACCGATAAACTCATCTTT. The V gene is TRDV2, the J gene TRDJ1, with 9 bases fitting TRDD3. Per the germline V gene, CDR1 is GEAIGNYY and CDR2 is EKD. The CDR3 covers 17 residues. V shed 7 bases and J 0 bases; nucleotides not matched to a gene: 14.

Concerning this clone: TCRdb pairs this DNA with a much larger clone's protein that differs at residue 4, likely a read error; the protein shown was translated from the DNA. The chain uses TRDV1 and TRDJ1; tentative D call: TRDD3 (6 bases). The CDR3 is 16 amino acids. Germline values: CDR1 TSWWSYY, CDR2 QGS. This CDR3 reads CALREWGAPYTDKLIF. The CDR3 DNA follows: TGTGCTCTTAGGGAATGGGGGGCCCCATACACCGATAAACTCATCTTT.

This clone occurred a few times. The protein TCRdb gives is from a much larger clone and does not agree with this DNA's translation at residue 3, likely a read error; the protein shown here comes from the DNA. The chain employs TRDV1 and TRDJ1; TRDD3 matches 10 bases. Germline values: CDR1 TSWWSYY, CDR2 QGS. This CDR3 comprises 21 residues. This CDR3 is CAPGGAFPFTGGLTYTDKLIF. The CDR3 DNA reads as TGTGCTCCTGGGGGGGCCTTCCCCTTTACTGGGGGATTAACGTACACCGATAAACTCATCTTT.

This clone has a count of ten or more. A read error likely explains this, since a far larger clone differs by one base. Other DNA sequences in the same sample also yield this CDR3. This chain joins TRDV1 and TRDJ1, with D perhaps matching TRDD3 (5 bases). The CDR3 is 19 residues long. Per the germline V gene, CDR1 is TSWWSYY and CDR2 is QGS. The CDR3 sequence: CALGELYIPRRVITDKLIF. For the CDR3, the DNA is TGTGCCCTTGGGGAACTATACATTCCCCGGAGGGTAATCACCGATAAACTCATCTTT.

This clone was seen a handful of times. A far larger clone lies a single base away; this is likely a read error. This chain connects TRDV1 to TRDJ1; 9 bases map to TRDD2. The junction had 25 bases not matched to a gene; V was cut back by 2 bases and J by 0 bases. In germline, CDR1 is TSWWSYY, CDR2 QGS. This CDR3 spans 23 amino acids. For the CDR3, the DNA is TGTGCTCTTGGGGAAAGAATAGGCCTTCCTACGGTCCTGAGGGATCCGTACACCGATAAACTCATCTTT. This sequence encodes CALGERIGLPTVLRDPYTDKLIF.

This clone was counted only a few times. The protein held in TCRdb is that of a much larger clone and does not match this DNA's translation at residue 14, likely because of a read error; the protein shown is translated from the DNA. This CDR3 reads CALGDVGRGKRSKPIF. CDR3 nucleotides: TGTGCTCTTGGGGATGTCGGGCGAGGGAAACGCTCTAAACCCATCTTT. The V gene is TRDV1, the J gene TRDJ1; the D is unclear. CDR3 size: 16 residues. Germline V lookup: CDR1 TSWWSYY, CDR2 QGS.

Notes on this clone: A far larger clone is only one base removed, so a read error is likely. J is TRDJ1 and V is TRDV1; either TRDD2 or TRDD3 may supply D (7 bases each). Germline CDR1 and CDR2: TSWWSYY and QGS. The CDR3 is made up of 23 amino acids. The germline V and J ends were trimmed by 1 base and 0 bases, with 33 bases remaining between them. CDR3 region: CALGEPRGSYSWGVHGYTDKLIF. CDR3 bases: TGTGCTCTTGGGGAACCACGGGGTTCCTACAGCTGGGGGGTACATGGGTACACCGATAAACTCATCTTT.

This clone was detected a few times. The TCRdb protein comes from a much larger clone and disagrees with this DNA's translation at residue 3, likely due to a read error; the protein given here is derived from the DNA. The V and J genes are TRDV1 and TRDJ1; a possible D gene is TRDD3 (9 bases). The CDR3 totals 19 residues. From germline, CDR1 is TSWWSYY and CDR2 QGS. V was trimmed by 10 bases and J by 0 bases, leaving 30 bases between them. As DNA, the CDR3 is TGTGCTCCTGGCTTCCTACGCTGGGGGATGAGGCCCTACACCGATAAACTCATCTTT. Its translation: CAPGFLRWGMRPYTDKLIF.

On this clone itself: TCRdb's protein, taken from a much larger clone, differs from this DNA's translation at residue 6, likely owing to a read error; the protein displayed comes from the DNA. The chain is built from TRDV1 and TRDJ1; 13 bases align to TRDD3. The junction had 9 bases not matched to a gene; V was cut back by 5 bases and J by 0 bases. The CDR3 covers 18 residues. Germline V lookup: CDR1 TSWWSYY, CDR2 QGS. The CDR3 region has the DNA TGTGCTCTTGGGCCCTCAGTACTGGGGGATACGTACACCGATAAACTCATCTTT. Translated: CALGPSVLGDTYTDKLIF.

A word on this clone: One base separates it from a far larger clone, so it is likely a read error. The chain carries TRDV2 and TRDJ1; TRDD3 might be the D (6 bases). This CDR3 has 23 amino acids. The germline gives CDR1 GEAIGNYY, CDR2 EKD. Trimming left V 0 bases short and J 2 bases short, with 36 bases between. The CDR3 DNA reads TGTGCCTGTGACACCGTGGAGTCACTGCGGGATAAAGAGGGACCCCTCTCTACCGATAAACTCATCTTT. Translation: CACDTVESLRDKEGPLSTDKLIF.

In this sample, this clone is medium-sized. A read error likely explains this, since a far larger clone differs by one base. Different DNA sequences within this sample yield the same CDR3. V usage is TRDV1 and J usage is TRDJ2; D perhaps matches TRDD3 (5 bases). V shed 5 bases and J shed 2 bases, with 12 bases lying between them. Germline V gene data show CDR1 as TSWWSYY and CDR2 as QGS. This CDR3 contains 15 residues. The CDR3: CALGTEGSLTAQLFF. Written as DNA, the CDR3 is TGTGCTCTTGGGACGGAGGGATCCTTGACAGCACAACTCTTCTTT.

This clone was picked up a small number of times. A far bigger clonotype differs at one base, so this is likely a read error. The chain recombines TRDV3 with TRDJ1; 7 nucleotides line up with TRDD2. Germline V gives CDR1 TVYSNPD, CDR2 GDNSRS (reference sequence). The CDR3 spans 17 residues. For the CDR3, the DNA is TGTGCCTTTAGGGTTTCCTACTTAACGCTCGCCAACGATAAACTCACCTTT. Translating gives CAFRVSYLTLANDKLTF.

V is TRDV2 and J is TRDJ1; 12 bases fit TRDD3. The germline gives CDR1 GEAIGNYY, CDR2 EKD. The trim removed 3 bases at V and 1 base at J, leaving 14 bases unmatched. The CDR3 has 19 residues. CDR3 DNA sequence: TGTGCCTGTGACCCACTTGTCCTGGGGGATACGCTTAGCACCGATAAACTCATCTTT. It codes for CACDPLVLGDTLSTDKLIF.

This clone was seen a handful of times. It differs at one base from a far larger clone, so likely a read error. Other DNA sequences in this specimen translate into the identical CDR3. This sequence joins TRDV1 and TRDJ1; TRDD3 aligns across 10 bases. The CDR3 sequence is 21 residues long. Germline V gene sequence: CDR1 TSWWSYY, CDR2 QGS. The CDR3 spells CALGGAFPFTGGLTYTDKLIF. Here the CDR3 DNA reads TGTGCCCTTGGGGGGGCCTTCCCCTTTACTGGGGGATTAACGTACACCGATAAACTCATCTTT.

In its sample, this clone was seen a few times. This likely stems from a read error, as it lies one base from a far larger clone. Other DNA sequences in the same sample also yield this CDR3. The genes are TRDV1 and TRDJ1; TRDD3 agrees at 8 bases. The CDR3 totals 19 residues. Germline V lookup: CDR1 TSWWSYY, CDR2 QGS. CDR3 residues: CALVGTPDWGFRYTDKLIF. CDR3 DNA: TGTGCTCTTGTCGGGACCCCGGACTGGGGGTTCCGGTACACTGATAAACTCATCTTT.